This TCR beta chain was sequenced in a study of blood T cell repertoires in COVID-19. The wider study: In each case, the material was cDNA or gDNA derived from T cells, B-cell-depleted T cells, or PBMCs.

Sequencing used immunoSEQ multiplex PCR; TCRdb keeps in-frame clones, though not all of them. The table has 300,000 to 350,000 clones, roughly 87% seen once. Participant reports of clinical history set cohort assignment. Trimming cost V 1 base and J 2 bases, with 8 bases left between them. Germline V gene data show CDR1 as LGHDT and CDR2 as YNNKEL (reference sequence). The CDR3 has 14 residues. This rearrangement joins TRBV3-1 (or the pseudogene TRBV3-2) to TRBJ1-1; D remains unclear. The source of this sequence is a woman in her 30s who had recovered from COVID-19. The specimen sequenced was PBMCs or T cells enriched from blood (not recorded which). In DNA form, the CDR3 reads TGTGCCAGCAGCCAAGTTCCCGTAAACACTGAAGCTTTCTTT. Its protein product is CASSQVPVNTEAFF.